Presented here are 29 T cell receptor beta chains from one specimen sequenced in a study of prognosis after radiotherapy for stage I lung cancer. The study amplified the TCR beta CDR3 region from genomic DNA. This amplification was carried out by two rounds of multiplex PCR. Every TRBV and TRBJ gene had its own specific primer in first-round PCR. TCRdb fed the multiplex PCR reads into MiXCR, producing one record per CDR3 protein. The sample records fewer than 65,000 distinct CDR3 sequences, 30% to 40% being singletons. Sample: PBMCs, taken before or after stereotactic body radiation therapy (not recorded which). The receptor source for this set is a donor over 45 with non-small cell lung cancer.

This clonotype was recorded many times. The chain uses TRBV13 and TRBJ1-3; D call uncertain. Germline CDR1 PRHDT, CDR2 FYEKMQ (reference sequence). V was cut by 4 bases and J by 0 bases, with 7 bases left in between. There are 14 residues in the CDR3. CDR3 amino acids: CASSYSSSGNTIYF. The DNA for the CDR3 is TGTGCCAGCAGCTACAGCAGCTCTGGAAACACCATATATTTT. The full variable domain, with the rest looked up from reference TRBV13 and TRBJ1-3, is AAGVIQSPRHLIKEKRETATLKCYPIPRHDTVYWYQQGPGQDPQFLISFYEKMQSDKGSIPDRFSAQQFSDYHSELNMSSLELGDSALYFCASSYSSSGNTIYFGEGSWLTVV.

This clonotype was detected many times. The chain is built from TRBV20-1 and TRBJ2-1, with 10 bases aligning to TRBD2. Trimming cost V 4 bases and J 0 bases; bases outside gene matches: 12. Per the germline V gene, CDR1 is DFQATT and CDR2 is SNEGSKA (reference sequence). The CDR3 length is 18 residues. The CDR3 reads CSAKTGLATKSSYNEQFF. CDR3 nucleotides: TGCAGTGCTAAAACGGGACTAGCGACCAAGAGCTCCTACAATGAGCAGTTCTTC.

This clonotype was observed at least ten times. This chain joins TRBV2 and TRBJ1-2; 7 bases match TRBD1. CDR3 length equals 15 residues. V gave up 1 base and J gave up 6 bases; unmatched junction bases: 8. Germline-derived CDR1 and CDR2 are SNHLY and FYNNEI. As DNA, the CDR3 is TGTGCCAGCAGTGAAGAGATAAGGGACAGCAATGGCTACACCTTC. Translated, it gives CASSEEIRDSNGYTF.

Ten or more counts support this clonotype. The chain combines TRBV27 with TRBJ1-1; D is undetermined. Germline assignment: CDR1 MNHEY and CDR2 SMNVEV (reference sequence). The CDR3 covers 16 residues. Trimming pared 2 bases from V and 4 bases from J, leaving 17 bases between. CDR3 nucleotide sequence: TGTGCCAGCAGTTTAAATCTAGCGGGCGCGGCCACTGAAGCTTTCTTT. Translated, it gives CASSLNLAGAATEAFF.

This clonotype appeared many times. The J gene is TRBJ2-3, the V gene TRBV19; 7 bases align to TRBD1. V dropped 5 bases and J dropped 1; count of bases not matched to a gene: 12. CDR1 is LNHDA, CDR2 SQIVND, per germline (reference sequence). CDR3 length equals 17 residues. The CDR3 nucleotides are TGTGCCAGTAGTCCCGCCCTCGCGAGGGGGCGCACAGATACGCAGTATTTT. This codes for CASSPALARGRTDTQYF.

This clonotype was seen more than once but under ten times. A much larger clone differs from this one at a single base, so this may be a read error. V and J are TRBV10-3 and TRBJ2-7; 8 bases are shared with TRBD1. V lost 4 bases, J lost 9 bases, and 8 bases stayed unmatched. CDR1 is ENHRY, CDR2 SYGVKD, per germline. CDR3 size: 13 residues. This CDR3 reads CAISGGQGHGQYF. The CDR3 region has the DNA TGTGCCATCAGTGGTGGACAGGGACACGGGCAGTACTTC.

This clonotype was observed once. A far larger clone differs by one base, so this is likely a read error. The rearrangement links TRBV11-2 to TRBJ2-3; no firm D call. V lost 1 base and J 2 bases, leaving 13 bases between the germline ends. The CDR3 totals 16 residues. The germline CDR1 and CDR2 sequences are SGHAT and FQNNGV. The CDR3 DNA is TGTGCCAGCAGCTTAGCGTTAGTGGGGATCACAGATACGCAGTATTTT. Translation gives CASSLALVGITDTQYF.

This clonotype appeared many times. V is TRBV27 and J is TRBJ2-3; 7 bases agree with TRBD1. The CDR3 runs 16 residues. Germline V gene lookup returns CDR1 MNHEY and CDR2 SMNVEV (reference sequence). Trimming took 0 bases from V and 3 from J; bases not matched to a gene: 6. CDR3 nucleotide sequence: TGTGCCAGCAGTTTATCCCGAACAGGGGCGACAGATACGCAGTATTTT. Its translation is CASSLSRTGATDTQYF.

About this clonotype itself: One base away lies a much larger clone, so this may be a sequencing read error. This chain links TRBV27 with TRBJ2-7; 11 bases fit TRBD2. CDR1 and CDR2 from the germline V gene are MNHEY and SMNVEV (reference sequence). This CDR3 region has 13 residues. V was clipped by 8 bases and J by 6 bases; unmatched bases: 6. The CDR3 nucleotides read TGTGCCAGCCGACTAGCGGGATCTTCCGAGCAGTACTTC. Translated, it gives CASRLAGSSEQYF.

This clonotype was observed at least ten times. V gene TRBV24-1 combines with J gene TRBJ2-1; 9 nucleotides match TRBD2. Germline loops: CDR1 KGHDR, CDR2 SFDVKD. This CDR3 spans 16 amino acids. J lost 8 bases, V lost 3 bases, and 10 bases had no gene match. In nucleotides, the CDR3 is TGTGCCACCAGTGATCCTCGGGTAGCGGGAGTGGATGAGCAGTTCTTC. Its protein is CATSDPRVAGVDEQFF.

In its sample, this clonotype was seen a few times. V usage is TRBV12-3 or TRBV12-4 and J usage is TRBJ2-7; the match to TRBD1 covers 8 bases. The length of the CDR3 is 13 residues. The J segment lost 4 bases and the V segment lost 6 bases, leaving 5 bases of the junction unmatched. CDR3 sequence reads: CASRGRDRYEQYF. The CDR3 bases are TGTGCCAGCAGGGGCCGGGACAGGTACGAGCAGTACTTC.

In the case of this clonotype: A read error is the likely source, as a far larger clone sits one nucleotide away. This chain joins TRBV27 and TRBJ2-1; TRBD2 aligns across 10 bases. Germline V gene sequence: CDR1 MNHEY, CDR2 SMNVEV (reference sequence). The length of the CDR3 is 16 residues. Losses at the gene ends were 7 bases for V and 5 bases for J; bases not matched to a gene: 11. CDR3 bases: TGTGCCAGCATCCCATTAAGGACTAGCGGAGACAATGAGCAGTTCTTC. Protein product: CASIPLRTSGDNEQFF.

This clonotype was seen a single time. A read error may produce the germline difference seen at one junction end. The gene calls are TRBV30 and TRBJ2-7, with D possibly matching TRBD2 (5 bases). The CDR3 contains 14 residues. CDR1 and CDR2 from the germline V gene are GTSNPN and SVGIG (reference sequence). This CDR3 reads CDWSYGNRGYEQYF. DNA for the CDR3: TGTGACTGGAGCTACGGGAATAGAGGCTACGAGCAGTACTTC.

By sample share, this clonotype is medium-sized. This CDR3 is CASSLAAVSAGELFF. As DNA, the CDR3 is TGTGCCAGCAGCTTAGCAGCCGTCAGTGCCGGGGAGCTGTTTTTT. The chain is built from TRBV7-2 and TRBJ2-2; no reliable D call. The germline CDR1 and CDR2 sequences are SGHTA and FQGNSA. This CDR3 is 15 amino acids long. With 0 bases removed from V and 6 bases from J, the gap between germline ends came to 11 bases.

This clonotype was seen a handful of times. V usage is TRBV6-1 and J usage is TRBJ2-3; maybe TRBD2 (5 bases). In germline, CDR1 is MNHNS, CDR2 SASEGT. CDR3 length equals 14 residues. Trimming pared 3 bases from V and 2 bases from J, leaving 9 bases between. CDR3 region: CASSDNGLTDTQYF. CDR3 nucleotide sequence: TGTGCCAGCAGTGACAACGGACTCACAGATACGCAGTATTTT.

The V gene is TRBV20-1, the J gene TRBJ2-4; 7 nucleotides align to TRBD2. Germline values: CDR1 DFQATT, CDR2 SNEGSKA (reference sequence). The trim removed 5 bases at V and 5 bases at J, leaving 12 bases unmatched. The length of the CDR3 is 15 residues. DNA of the CDR3: TGCAGTGCTCCCCTTTTTGTTGGGAGGGAAAACATTCAGTACTTC. It codes for CSAPLFVGRENIQYF.

There are a few counts of this clonotype. The rearrangement uses TRBV19 and TRBJ2-7; 9 nucleotides agree with TRBD1. Looked up from germline, CDR1 is LNHDA and CDR2 is SQIVND (reference sequence). The CDR3 sequence is 16 residues long. V lost 4 bases and J lost 2; bases outside the gene matches: 9. Here the CDR3 reads CASSRKGQGVTYEQYF. The CDR3 bases are TGTGCCAGTAGTAGGAAGGGACAGGGCGTAACCTACGAGCAGTACTTC. Based on the CDR3 plus reference TRBV19 and TRBJ2-7, the full variable domain is DGGITQSPKYLFRKEGQNVTLSCEQNLNHDAMYWYRQDPGQGLRLIYYSQIVNDFQKGDIAEGYSVSREKKESFPLTVTSAQKNPTAFYLCASSRKGQGVTYEQYFGPGTRLTVT.

About this clonotype itself: This likely reflects a read error, since a far larger clone is one base away. V usage is TRBV6-1 and J usage is TRBJ1-1; D is possibly TRBD1 (5 bases). Per germline, CDR1 MNHNS and CDR2 SASEGT. Trimming cost V 5 bases and J 10 bases, with 14 bases left between them. This CDR3 has 12 residues. This chain's CDR3 is CASSYRWLLAFF. The DNA of the CDR3 is TGTGCCAGCAGTTACAGGTGGCTGCTAGCTTTCTTT.

This clonotype appeared many times. V gene TRBV4-2 combines with J gene TRBJ2-5; D ambiguous. There are 13 residues in the CDR3. Trimming removed 1 base at V and 5 bases at J, with 8 bases between. Per the germline V gene, CDR1 is LGHNA and CDR2 is YNFKEQ. The CDR3: CASSQGVRETQYF. The CDR3 DNA reads TGTGCCAGCAGCCAAGGGGTTCGGGAGACCCAGTACTTC.

This clonotype has more than one count but fewer than ten. The rearrangement uses TRBV6-2 or TRBV6-3 and TRBJ2-7; D not resolved. This CDR3 spans 14 amino acids. Germline-derived CDR1 and CDR2 are MNHEY and SVGEGT. Trimming pared 2 bases from V and 4 bases from J, leaving 12 bases between. For the CDR3, the DNA is TGTGCCAGCAGTTACGGGCAGAATATATACGAGCAGTACTTC. Translated, it gives CASSYGQNIYEQYF.

This clonotype appeared many times. The V gene is TRBV3-1, the J gene TRBJ1-1, with D possibly TRBD1 on 5 matching bases. This CDR3 region has 17 residues. The V gene's germline CDR1 is LGHDT and CDR2 YNNKEL (reference sequence). V lost 5 bases and J lost 6, with 25 bases in between. The chain's CDR3 is CASSATGTALLLAEAFF. The CDR3 region has the DNA TGTGCCAGCAGCGCGACTGGGACGGCGTTGCTATTGGCTGAAGCTTTCTTT. The full variable domain, with the rest looked up from reference TRBV3-1 and TRBJ1-1, is DTAVSQTPKYLVTQMGNDKSIKCEQNLGHDTMYWYKQDSKKFLKIMFSYNNKELIINETVPNRFSPKSPDKAHLNLHINSLELGDSAVYFCASSATGTALLLAEAFFGQGTRLTVV.

The chain employs TRBV20-1 and TRBJ1-6; D perhaps matches TRBD1 (5 bases). The CDR3 sequence is 16 residues long. Germline CDR1 and CDR2: DFQATT and SNEGSKA (reference sequence). Trimming left V 5 bases short and J 7 bases short, with 21 bases between. CDR3 nucleotide sequence: TGCAGTGCTCAAGGCTCCTATCGGGGACCAAATTCACCCCTCCACTTT. This translates into CSAQGSYRGPNSPLHF.

This clonotype was seen only a few times. The rearrangement uses TRBV5-4 and TRBJ1-3; a possible D gene is TRBD1 (5 bases). Per germline, CDR1 SGHNT and CDR2 YYREEE (reference sequence). The germline V and J ends were trimmed by 0 bases and 0 bases, with 10 bases remaining between them. The CDR3 extends over 16 amino acids. DNA for the CDR3: TGTGCCAGCAGCTTGGGGGGGTCGAGCTCTGGAAACACCATATATTTT. This translates into CASSLGGSSSGNTIYF.

This clonotype came up many times. V is TRBV5-1 and J is TRBJ2-7; possible D gene TRBD1, 6 bases. CDR3 length equals 15 residues. Germline V gene lookup returns CDR1 SGHRS and CDR2 YFSETQ. V lost 9 bases and J lost 5, with 24 bases in between. CDR3 loop: CATQARGSVGDEQYF. CDR3 sequence (DNA): TGCGCCACCCAGGCGAGGGGGTCCGTGGGGGACGAGCAGTACTTC.

Many counts were recorded for this clonotype. The chain combines TRBV19 with TRBJ2-3; 7 nucleotides agree with TRBD2. The V gene end was trimmed by 5 bases and the J gene end by 2 bases; junction bases not matched to a gene: 7. The length of the CDR3 is 15 residues. CDR1 and CDR2 from the germline V gene are LNHDA and SQIVND (reference sequence). Here the CDR3 DNA reads TGTGCCAGTAGTTCCGGGAGGCTATCCACAGATACGCAGTATTTT. Translated, it gives CASSSGRLSTDTQYF.

The table lists this clonotype with many counts. This chain uses TRBV20-1 with TRBJ2-1, with 7 nucleotides matching TRBD2. Germline CDR1 reads DFQATT; CDR2 reads SNEGSKA (reference sequence). Trimming removed 4 bases from V and 7 bases from J; junction bases left unmatched: 13. The CDR3 has 15 residues. CDR3: CSAINPSGSGNEQFF. The CDR3, as DNA: TGCAGTGCTATCAATCCTAGCGGTTCGGGGAATGAGCAGTTCTTC.

The sample holds many counts of this clonotype. The chain joins TRBV4-2 to TRBJ2-7, with TRBD2 matching 9 bases. The germline gives CDR1 LGHNA, CDR2 YNFKEQ. The trim removed 2 bases at V and 6 bases at J, leaving 5 bases unmatched. The length of the CDR3 is 14 residues. CDR3 amino acids: CASSQIAGESEQYF. In nucleotides, the CDR3 is TGTGCCAGCAGCCAAATAGCGGGAGAATCCGAGCAGTACTTC.

Details on this clonotype: This may arise from a read error, as a much more abundant clone is one base away. The chain has TRBV28 and TRBJ1-1; a possible D gene is TRBD1 (5 bases). The CDR3 consists of 15 residues. Trimming pared 5 bases from V and 7 bases from J, leaving 20 bases between. Germline-derived CDR1 and CDR2 are MDHEN and SYDVKM. The CDR3 bases are TGTGCCAGCAGTAACCAGGGCGTGTATTCAATTGAAGCTTTCTTT. Encoded protein: CASSNQGVYSIEAFF.

This clonotype was observed many times. The CDR3 DNA follows: TGTGCCAGCAGCCGGGACGGGGGGCTCAATGAGCAGTTCTTC. This translates into CASSRDGGLNEQFF. The chain has TRBV6-2 or TRBV6-3 and TRBJ2-1; tentative D call: TRBD2 (7 bases). Germline values: CDR1 MNHEY, CDR2 SVGEGT. The CDR3 totals 14 residues. V gave up 6 bases and J gave up 6 bases, with 15 bases separating them.